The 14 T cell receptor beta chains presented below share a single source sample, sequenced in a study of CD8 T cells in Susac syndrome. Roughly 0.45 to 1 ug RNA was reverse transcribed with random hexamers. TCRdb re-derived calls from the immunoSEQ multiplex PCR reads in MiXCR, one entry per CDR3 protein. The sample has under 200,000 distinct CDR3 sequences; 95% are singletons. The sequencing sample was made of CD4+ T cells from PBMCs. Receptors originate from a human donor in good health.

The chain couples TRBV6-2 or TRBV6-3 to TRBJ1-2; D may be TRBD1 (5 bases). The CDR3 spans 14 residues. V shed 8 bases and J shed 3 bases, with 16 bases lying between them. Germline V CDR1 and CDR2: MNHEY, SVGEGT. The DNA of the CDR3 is TGTGCCAGCTCCCAAAGGGACCGCTACTATGGCTACACCTTC. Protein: CASSQRDRYYGYTF.

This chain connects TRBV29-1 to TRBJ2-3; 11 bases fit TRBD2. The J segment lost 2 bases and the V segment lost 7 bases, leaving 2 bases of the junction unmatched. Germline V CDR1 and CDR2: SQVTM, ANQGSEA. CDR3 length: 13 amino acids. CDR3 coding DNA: TGCAGCGGACTAGCGGGGAACACAGATACGCAGTATTTT. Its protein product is CSGLAGNTDTQYF.

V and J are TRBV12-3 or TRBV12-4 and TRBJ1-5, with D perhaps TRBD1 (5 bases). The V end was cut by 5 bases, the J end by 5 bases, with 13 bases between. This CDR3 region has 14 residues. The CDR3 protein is CASSGGGAYQPQHF. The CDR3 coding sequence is TGTGCCAGCAGTGGGGGAGGGGCTTATCAGCCCCAGCATTTT.

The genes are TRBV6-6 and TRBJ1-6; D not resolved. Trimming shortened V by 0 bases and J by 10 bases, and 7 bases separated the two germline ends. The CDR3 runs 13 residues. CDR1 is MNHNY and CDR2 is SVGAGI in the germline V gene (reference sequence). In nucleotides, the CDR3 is TGTGCCAGCAGTTACTCGAAGGAATCACCCCTCCACTTT. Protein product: CASSYSKESPLHF.

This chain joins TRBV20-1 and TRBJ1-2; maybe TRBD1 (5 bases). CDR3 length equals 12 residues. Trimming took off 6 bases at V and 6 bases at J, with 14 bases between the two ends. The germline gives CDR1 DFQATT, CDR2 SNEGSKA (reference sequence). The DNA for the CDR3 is TGCAGTGCCGAGGGGCGCGCGGATGGCTACACCTTC. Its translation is CSAEGRADGYTF.

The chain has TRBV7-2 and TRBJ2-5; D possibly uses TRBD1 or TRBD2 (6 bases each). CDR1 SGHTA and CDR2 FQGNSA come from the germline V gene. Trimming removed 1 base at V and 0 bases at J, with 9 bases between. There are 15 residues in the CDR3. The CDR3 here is CASSLEGGNQETQYF. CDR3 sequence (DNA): TGTGCCAGCAGCTTAGAGGGGGGCAACCAAGAGACCCAGTACTTC.

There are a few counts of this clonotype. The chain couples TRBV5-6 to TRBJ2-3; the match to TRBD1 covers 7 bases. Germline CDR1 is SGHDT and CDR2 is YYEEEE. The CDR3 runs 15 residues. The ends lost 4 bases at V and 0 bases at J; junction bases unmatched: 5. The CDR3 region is CASSTRQGSTDTQYF. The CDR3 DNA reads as TGTGCCAGCAGCACGAGACAGGGAAGCACAGATACGCAGTATTTT.

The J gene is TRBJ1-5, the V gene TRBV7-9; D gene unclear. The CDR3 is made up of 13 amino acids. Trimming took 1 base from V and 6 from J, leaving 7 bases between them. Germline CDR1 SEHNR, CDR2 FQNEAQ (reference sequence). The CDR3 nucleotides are TGTGCCAGCAGCTTAGATTTCGGTCAGCCCCAGCATTTT. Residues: CASSLDFGQPQHF.

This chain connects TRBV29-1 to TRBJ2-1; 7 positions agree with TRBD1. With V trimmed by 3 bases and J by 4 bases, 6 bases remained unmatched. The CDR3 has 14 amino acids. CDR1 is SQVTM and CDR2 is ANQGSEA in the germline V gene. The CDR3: CSVEFGDSYNEQFF. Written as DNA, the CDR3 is TGCAGCGTTGAGTTTGGGGACAGTTACAATGAGCAGTTCTTC.

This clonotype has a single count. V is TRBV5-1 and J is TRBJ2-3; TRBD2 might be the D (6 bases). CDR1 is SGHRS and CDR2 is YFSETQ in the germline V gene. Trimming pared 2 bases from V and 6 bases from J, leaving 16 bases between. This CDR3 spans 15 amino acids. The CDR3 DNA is TGCGCCAGCAGCTTTTCCTCCCCGGGGGATGATACGCAGTATTTT. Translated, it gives CASSFSSPGDDTQYF.

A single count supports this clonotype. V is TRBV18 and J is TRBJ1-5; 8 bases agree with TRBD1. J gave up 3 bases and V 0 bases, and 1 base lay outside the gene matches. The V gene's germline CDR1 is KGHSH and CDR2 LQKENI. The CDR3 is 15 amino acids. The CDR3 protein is CASSPPGQVNQPQHF. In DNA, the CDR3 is TGTGCCAGCTCACCACCGGGACAGGTCAATCAGCCCCAGCATTTT.

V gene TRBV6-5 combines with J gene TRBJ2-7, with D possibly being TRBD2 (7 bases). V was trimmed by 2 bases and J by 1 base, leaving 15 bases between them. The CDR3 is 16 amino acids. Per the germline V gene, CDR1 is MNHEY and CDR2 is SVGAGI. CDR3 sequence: CASSYGGLAESYEQYV. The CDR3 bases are TGTGCCAGCAGTTACGGGGGGCTAGCGGAATCCTACGAGCAGTACGTC.

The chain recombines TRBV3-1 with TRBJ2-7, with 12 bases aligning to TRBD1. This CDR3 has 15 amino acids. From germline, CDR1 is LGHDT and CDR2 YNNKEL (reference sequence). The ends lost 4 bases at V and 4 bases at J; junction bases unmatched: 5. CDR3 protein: CASSPGTGGWYEQYF. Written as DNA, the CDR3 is TGTGCCAGCAGCCCCGGGACAGGGGGCTGGTACGAGCAGTACTTC.

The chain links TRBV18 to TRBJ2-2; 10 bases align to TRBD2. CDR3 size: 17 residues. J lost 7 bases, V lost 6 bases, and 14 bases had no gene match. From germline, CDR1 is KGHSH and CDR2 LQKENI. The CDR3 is CASSSGASGSLGGELFF. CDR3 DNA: TGTGCCAGCTCGTCCGGGGCTAGCGGGAGCCTCGGCGGGGAGCTGTTTTTT.